A single sample gave rise to the 20 T cell receptor beta chains below, sequenced in a study of type 1 and type 2 diabetes patients. PCR was run on genomic DNA. Amplification of the beta chain CDR3 used 30 forward and 13 reverse multiplex primers. Each CDR3 protein gets one entry after TCRdb re-called the multiplex PCR reads with MiXCR. The table records about 270,000 distinct CDR3 sequences, approximately 45% of them present only once. The sample consisted of peripheral blood mononuclear cells (PBMCs). The origin of the receptors is a young man with type 2 diabetes.

The rearrangement uses TRBV10-3 and TRBJ1-1; maybe TRBD1 (6 bases). Between the trimmed V and J ends, which lost 10 bases and 4 bases, there was a span of 16 bases. Germline CDR1 is ENHRY and CDR2 is SYGVKD. The CDR3 has 13 amino acids. CDR3 region: CATSPGGGTEAFF. The CDR3 DNA reads TGTGCCACTAGCCCCGGGGGCGGCACTGAAGCTTTCTTT.

The chain uses TRBV7-2 and TRBJ2-7; 8 nucleotides align to TRBD2. Germline V CDR1 and CDR2: SGHTA, FQGNSA. V shed 5 bases, J shed 6 bases, and the junction held 12 bases outside the gene matches. The CDR3 covers 15 residues. The CDR3 coding sequence is TGTGCCAGCAGCCGCCGCCCAGCGGGAGATGGCGAGCAGTACTTC. Encoded protein: CASSRRPAGDGEQYF.

J is TRBJ2-7 and V is TRBV4-2; D gene ambiguous. The CDR3 contains 14 residues. Trimming pared 0 bases from V and 2 bases from J, leaving 8 bases between. Per the germline V gene, CDR1 is LGHNA and CDR2 is YNFKEQ. The CDR3 is CASSQDTMTYEQYF. The CDR3 coding sequence is TGTGCCAGCAGCCAAGATACTATGACCTACGAGCAGTACTTC.

The CDR3 is CSVENTEAFF. The CDR3 bases are TGCAGCGTTGAAAACACTGAAGCTTTCTTT. The chain uses TRBV29-1 and TRBJ1-1, with D unclear. The CDR3 extends over 10 amino acids. CDR1 is SQVTM, CDR2 ANQGSEA, per germline. Trimming pared 2 bases from V and 2 bases from J, leaving 0 bases between.

The V gene is TRBV20-1, the J gene TRBJ1-2; no reliable D call. CDR1 is DFQATT and CDR2 is SNEGSKA in the germline V gene (reference sequence). The CDR3 spans 13 residues. The CDR3 loop is CSSRGLANYGYTF. The CDR3 nucleotides read TGCAGCAGCAGAGGACTAGCTAACTATGGCTACACCTTC.

This sequence joins TRBV20-1 and TRBJ2-5, with TRBD2 as a possible D gene (7 bases). CDR3 length equals 17 residues. Looked up from germline, CDR1 is DFQATT and CDR2 is SNEGSKA (reference sequence). Trimming cost V 2 bases and J 4 bases, with 23 bases left between them. CDR3 sequence reads: CSARWGRWGGPGETQYF. CDR3 sequence (DNA): TGCAGTGCTAGATGGGGAAGGTGGGGGGGGCCGGGAGAGACCCAGTACTTC.

The gene calls are TRBV20-1 and TRBJ2-5, with D uncertain. There are 11 residues in the CDR3. CDR1 and CDR2 from the germline V gene are DFQATT and SNEGSKA (reference sequence). V was trimmed by 5 bases and J by 4 bases, leaving 8 bases between them. Here the CDR3 reads CSAPQTETQYF. CDR3 DNA: TGCAGTGCTCCACAAACAGAGACCCAGTACTTC.

In its sample, this clonotype was seen a few times. The chain recombines TRBV10-3 with TRBJ1-2, with 7 bases identical to TRBD1. The CDR3 has 11 amino acids. The V gene end was trimmed by 10 bases and the J gene end by 4 bases; junction bases not matched to a gene: 3. CDR1 and CDR2 (germline): ENHRY, SYGVKD. Here the CDR3 DNA reads TGTGCCAGTTCAGGGGGCTATGGCTACACCTTC. Translating gives CASSGGYGYTF.

The rearrangement links TRBV28 to TRBJ1-1; no definite D call. Trimming removed 5 bases at V and 11 bases at J, with 12 bases between. This CDR3 region has 11 residues. The germline gives CDR1 MDHEN, CDR2 SYDVKM. The CDR3 protein is CASSHSVVAFF. In nucleotides, the CDR3 is TGTGCCAGCAGTCACTCCGTAGTCGCTTTCTTT.

The chain is built from TRBV13 and TRBJ2-7, with D possibly called TRBD1 or TRBD2 (5 bases each). V lost 6 bases and J 2 bases, leaving 17 bases between the germline ends. Germline CDR1 and CDR2: PRHDT and FYEKMQ (reference sequence). CDR3 size: 15 residues. The CDR3 loop is CASRITGTSTYEQYF. The CDR3 DNA follows: TGTGCCAGCAGAATCACCGGGACGTCGACCTACGAGCAGTACTTC.

The rearrangement links TRBV4-1 to TRBJ2-7; unclear D gene. Germline CDR1 MGHRA, CDR2 YSYEKL. Trimming left V 0 bases short and J 1 base short, with 13 bases between. The CDR3 is 16 residues long. CDR3 sequence reads: CASSQDQRSDSYEQYF. The CDR3 DNA sequence: TGCGCCAGCAGCCAAGATCAGAGGTCTGATTCCTACGAGCAGTACTTC.

Concerning this clonotype itself: Just one base apart from a much larger clone, this may be a read error. The chain uses TRBV15 and TRBJ2-7; D possibly matches TRBD1 or TRBD2 (5 bases each). Germline CDR1 LNHNV, CDR2 YYDKDF (reference sequence). The V and J ends lost 2 bases and 2 bases respectively, with 16 bases between them. This CDR3 has 16 amino acids. The CDR3 is CATSRQRSGSAYEQYF. CDR3 in DNA: TGTGCCACCAGCAGACAGCGATCAGGGAGTGCCTACGAGCAGTACTTC.

This sequence joins TRBV15 and TRBJ1-1; D uncertain. This CDR3 is 13 amino acids long. Trimming pared 8 bases from V and 2 bases from J, leaving 12 bases between. Germline V gene lookup returns CDR1 LNHNV and CDR2 YYDKDF (reference sequence). The CDR3 DNA sequence: TGTGCCACCCCCTTTTCGGTCAACACTGAAGCTTTCTTT. It is translated as CATPFSVNTEAFF.

The CDR3 sequence is CSAPRAGVGNGYTF. Written as DNA, the CDR3 is TGCAGTGCCCCTAGGGCAGGGGTGGGTAATGGCTACACCTTC. The chain links TRBV20-1 to TRBJ1-2, with TRBD1 as a possible D gene (6 bases). V lost 6 bases and J 6 bases, leaving 20 bases between the germline ends. Germline V gene lookup returns CDR1 DFQATT and CDR2 SNEGSKA (reference sequence). This CDR3 has 14 amino acids.

The chain has TRBV2 and TRBJ2-7; D uncertain. Trimming pared 6 bases from V and 7 bases from J, leaving 19 bases between. The CDR3 length is 14 residues. Germline CDR1 is SNHLY and CDR2 is FYNNEI. This CDR3 reads CASSQWRQREEQYF. The CDR3 DNA is TGTGCCAGCAGCCAGTGGCGTCAGAGAGAAGAGCAGTACTTC.

This clonotype was seen once. A junction end diverges from the germline sequence, so it may reflect a read error. The V call is TRBV6-5, the J call TRBJ1-6; the match to TRBD1 covers 8 bases. Germline values: CDR1 MNHEY, CDR2 SVGAGI. CDR3 length equals 15 residues. CDR3 DNA sequence: TGCGCCAGCAACTCGCAGGGGGCCAATAATTCACCCCTCCACTTT. As protein: CASNSQGANNSPLHF.

The V and J genes are TRBV19 and TRBJ1-1; D may be TRBD1 (5 bases). CDR1 and CDR2 from the germline V gene are LNHDA and SQIVND (reference sequence). The CDR3 contains 14 residues. Trimming stripped 2 bases from V and 3 bases from J, with 10 bases between. The CDR3 DNA reads as TGTGCCAGTAGTATAACAGGCCGTTACACTGAAGCTTTCTTT. This encodes CASSITGRYTEAFF.

This clonotype was seen once. The genes are TRBV4-3 and TRBJ2-2; perhaps TRBD1 as D (6 bases). Germline CDR1 reads LGHNA; CDR2 reads YSLEER. Trimming took off 3 bases at V and 7 bases at J, with 24 bases between the two ends. CDR3 length: 18 residues. CDR3 DNA sequence: TGCGCCAGCAGCCAGTTAGTACAGGGACCACGGTTAGTCGGGGAGCTGTTTTTT. Translation: CASSQLVQGPRLVGELFF.

The rearrangement joins TRBV10-3 to TRBJ2-3, with TRBD2 matching over 7 bases. Germline trimming cut 0 bases from V and 3 bases from J; bases unmatched to any gene: 15. CDR1 and CDR2 (germline): ENHRY, SYGVKD. The CDR3 extends over 19 amino acids. The CDR3 nucleotides are TGTGCCATCAGTGAGTCTTCGGCTAGCGGAGGCCTGAGTACAGATACGCAGTATTTT. Translated: CAISESSASGGLSTDTQYF.

The chain is built from TRBV7-3 and TRBJ2-2; D unresolved. CDR3 length equals 14 residues. The germline CDR1 and CDR2 sequences are SGHTA and FQGTGA. V gave up 6 bases and J gave up 4 bases, with 12 bases separating them. CDR3 DNA: TGTGCCAGCAGTATTAGGACGGGCACCGGGGAGCTGTTTTTT. Its protein product is CASSIRTGTGELFF.